The 11 T cell receptor beta chains listed next were all sequenced from one sample in a study of response to subunit inactivated influenza vaccine. TCRdb itself ran the RT-PCR reads through MiXCR, one entry per CDR3 protein. The repertoire holds about 580,000 distinct CDR3 sequences, 12% to 15% seen once, with around 10% in the top ten. This material consisted of PBMCs from blood, taken 12 days after vaccination. The source is a man aged 45-65 years who received an inactivated influenza vaccine.

The sample holds many counts of this clonotype. J is TRBJ1-5 and V is TRBV27, with 8 bases that match TRBD1. There are 15 residues in the CDR3. CDR1 and CDR2 from the germline V gene are MNHEY and SMNVEV (reference sequence). V was pared by 6 bases and J by 7 bases, with 11 bases of the junction left unmatched. CDR3 DNA sequence: TGTGCCAGCAGACCTACCTCAGGGGGCTGGCAGCCCCAGCATTTT. Translation: CASRPTSGGWQPQHF.

This clonotype has more than one count but fewer than ten. The chain joins TRBV12-3 or TRBV12-4 to TRBJ1-5; 12 bases match TRBD1. After removal of 5 bases from V and 3 bases from J, the junction contained 2 bases not matched to a gene. This CDR3 spans 15 amino acids. The CDR3: CASSGGQGANQPQHF. The CDR3 nucleotides are TGTGCCAGCAGTGGGGGACAGGGGGCCAATCAGCCCCAGCATTTT.

This chain links TRBV20-1 with TRBJ2-5, with D possibly called TRBD1 or TRBD2 (6 bases each). The CDR3 consists of 15 residues. Per germline, CDR1 DFQATT and CDR2 SNEGSKA (reference sequence). V lost 6 bases, J lost 5 bases, and 22 bases lay in between. This CDR3 reads CSAIDGGRRLETQYF. As DNA, the CDR3 is TGCAGTGCCATAGATGGGGGGCGGAGGCTGGAGACCCAGTACTTC.

The V and J genes are TRBV9 and TRBJ1-2, with a weak D call TRBD1 (5 bases). The germline gives CDR1 SGDLS, CDR2 YYNGEE. The CDR3 has 15 residues. Trimming removed 3 bases at V and 3 bases at J, with 15 bases between. The CDR3 nucleotides are TGTGCCAGCAGCGGAGGACAACCCGGGGACTATGGCTACACCTTC. It translates to CASSGGQPGDYGYTF.

Many counts were recorded for this clonotype. V usage is TRBV5-1 and J usage is TRBJ2-4; D may be TRBD2 (6 bases). The germline gives CDR1 SGHRS, CDR2 YFSETQ. V lost 1 base and J lost 2, with 13 bases in between. The CDR3 runs 16 residues. CDR3 in DNA: TGCGCCAGCAGCTTGCAGGAGGGTCACTCCAAAAACATTCAGTACTTC. The encoded protein is CASSLQEGHSKNIQYF.

A remark on this clonotype: A read error may explain this, as a much larger clone is one base away. CDR3 coding DNA: TGTGCCAGCAGTGCCGGGACCGGTAATCAGCCCCAGCGTTTT. Its protein product is CASSAGTGNQPQRF. The gene calls are TRBV7-9 and TRBJ1-5; D possibly corresponds to TRBD1 (5 bases). The CDR3 length is 14 residues. Germline V lookup: CDR1 SEHNR, CDR2 FQNEAQ (reference sequence).

This clonotype was observed a handful of times. V gene TRBV30 combines with J gene TRBJ2-5; D gene unclear. The V gene lost 2 bases and the J gene lost 5 bases, with 9 bases spanning the gap. The CDR3 extends over 12 amino acids. Germline loops: CDR1 GTSNPN, CDR2 SVGIG (reference sequence). For the CDR3, the DNA is TGTGCCTGGAGTCAAGTTTCGGAGACCCAGTACTTC. It yields the protein CAWSQVSETQYF.

The rearrangement uses TRBV5-6 and TRBJ2-1; tentative D call: TRBD1 (6 bases). Germline V gene sequence: CDR1 SGHDT, CDR2 YYEEEE. CDR3 length equals 17 residues. Trimming removed 4 bases from V and 4 bases from J, with 21 bases in between. CDR3: CASSTTLGGSKYNEQFF. For the CDR3, the DNA is TGTGCCAGCAGCACGACACTTGGGGGCTCTAAGTACAATGAGCAGTTCTTC. Combining the CDR3 with reference TRBV5-6 and TRBJ2-1 gives the whole variable domain DAGVTQSPTHLIKTRGQQVTLRCSPKSGHDTVSWYQQALGQGPQFIFQYYEEEERQRGNFPDRFSGHQFPNYSSELNVNALLLGDSALYLCASSTTLGGSKYNEQFFGPGTRLTVL.

This clonotype was counted between two and nine times. The V and J genes are TRBV15 and TRBJ2-7, with 11 bases lining up with TRBD2. This CDR3 has 15 residues. CDR1 LNHNV and CDR2 YYDKDF come from the germline V gene (reference sequence). The junction had 1 base not matched to a gene; V was cut back by 0 bases and J by 3 bases. The CDR3 sequence is CATSRDGTSGYEQYF. In nucleotides, the CDR3 is TGTGCCACCAGCAGAGATGGGACTAGCGGCTACGAGCAGTACTTC.

This clonotype was detected many times. The chain uses TRBV6-5 and TRBJ2-2; D unclear. V was trimmed by 0 bases and J by 6 bases, leaving 5 bases between them. The CDR3 runs to 13 residues. Germline values: CDR1 MNHEY, CDR2 SVGAGI. The CDR3: CASSYSIPGELFF. In nucleotides, the CDR3 is TGTGCCAGCAGTTACTCGATCCCCGGGGAGCTGTTTTTT.

This chain uses TRBV7-2 with TRBJ2-7, with 8 bases matching TRBD2. Germline V gene lookup returns CDR1 SGHTA and CDR2 FQGNSA. The V segment lost 3 bases and the J segment 5 bases; nucleotides outside the gene matches: 12. CDR3 length equals 16 residues. DNA for the CDR3: TGTGCCAGCAGCTTGGGGACTAGTTTAAATCGCCACGAGCAGTACTTC. It specifies CASSLGTSLNRHEQYF. Complete variable domain (other parts from reference TRBV7-2 and TRBJ2-7): GAGVSQSPSNKVTEKGKDVELRCDPISGHTALYWYRQSLGQGLEFLIYFQGNSAPDKSGLPSDRFSAERTGGSVSTLTIQRTQQEDSAVYLCASSLGTSLNRHEQYFGPGTRLTVT.